This paragraph reports one TCR beta chain. What it binds is not known. These data belong to a study of T cells in Graves' hyperthyroidism and ophthalmopathy. Study-level background: Before treatment of any kind, peripheral blood was taken at initial diagnosis. Findings and limits, study-wide: Onset of ophthalmopathy came a median roughly 6.4 months after the model predicted it.

The investigators amplified TCR beta CDR3 regions from RNA transcripts. The TCR CDR3 first-round RT-PCR relied on the HTBI primer set. MiXCR, applied by TCRdb to the multiplex PCR reads, yields one record per CDR3 protein. The sample contains 380,000 or so distinct CDR3 sequences, about 19% of which appear only once. PBMCs were derived from 10 ml fresh peripheral blood. J was trimmed by 0 bases and V by 4 bases; bases with no gene match: 9. Germline-derived CDR1 and CDR2 are SGHAT and FQDESV (reference sequence). This CDR3 has 18 amino acids. The chain recombines TRBV11-1 with TRBJ2-7; 13 bases fit TRBD2. The receptor was isolated from a woman in her late teens or twenties with Graves' hyperthyroidism. The sequenced sample was blood. The CDR3 loop reads CASSSGRLAGGLSYEQYF. Written as DNA, the CDR3 is TGTGCCAGCAGCTCCGGGAGACTAGCGGGGGGTCTCTCCTACGAGCAGTACTTC.